Sequencing of this T cell receptor (beta chain) was carried out in a study of blood T cell repertoires in COVID-19. Study in general: Acute-phase and convalescent COVID-19 samples originated in the United States, Italy and Spain. Nucleic acid was either cDNA or gDNA, and it came from T cells, B-cell-depleted T cells, or PBMCs.

In the original analysis: Using reference gene primer amplification, nucleated cell counts were estimated. The table came from immunoSEQ multiplex PCR; TCRdb's copy has only in-frame clones and leaves some out. V, J and clone size reflect that table, while D and trimming were determined from the DNA. Of about 200,000 clones in the sample, 80% were seen once. V shed 8 bases, J shed 0 bases, and the junction held 1 base outside the gene matches. Looked up from germline, CDR1 is MDHEN and CDR2 is SYDVKM. CDR3 length: 12 residues. Cohorts were assigned according to the clinical history that participants reported.

V usage is TRBV28 and J usage is TRBJ2-7, with 7 bases that match TRBD2. The sample was PBMCs or T cells enriched from blood (not recorded which). This clonotype was obtained from a woman aged 40 to 49 with acute COVID-19. CDR3 nucleotide sequence: TGTGCCAGCGGGAGGGCCTCCTACGAGCAGTACTTC. It yields the protein CASGRASYEQYF.